What follows are 25 T cell receptor beta chains derived from one specimen sequenced in a study of OX40 agonist ivuxolimab in advanced cancers. The protocol was immunoSEQ multiplex PCR, while the TCRdb copy is restricted to in-frame clones and leaves out a portion. The table records roughly 35,000 clones, 80% to 85% of them present only once. Sequenced here: CD4+ or CD8+ T cells sorted from blood, sampled in a trial of the OX40 agonist ivuxolimab. The receptors come from an adult with an advanced solid tumor such as melanoma, head and neck, liver or kidney cancer.

V and J are TRBV19 and TRBJ2-7; D is unresolved. The CDR3 runs to 14 residues. The V end was cut by 5 bases, the J end by 1 base, with 12 bases between. CDR1 and CDR2 from the germline V gene are LNHDA and SQIVND (reference sequence). This CDR3 reads CASSWAGRSYEQYF. CDR3 bases: TGTGCCAGTAGTTGGGCAGGAAGATCCTACGAGCAGTACTTC.

The chain employs TRBV11-2 and TRBJ1-6, with 9 bases identical to TRBD1. V lost 5 bases and J lost 4; bases outside the gene matches: 6. Looked up from germline, CDR1 is SGHAT and CDR2 is FQNNGV. The CDR3 is made up of 16 amino acids. In DNA form, the CDR3 reads TGTGCCAGCAGCCCGGCCGGGACAGGGTATAATTCACCCCTCCACTTT. Translated: CASSPAGTGYNSPLHF.

As regards this clone: The junction departs from the called germline gene at one end, perhaps through a read error. The gene calls are TRBV11-2 and TRBJ2-7; no clear D gene. Per the germline V gene, CDR1 is SGHAT and CDR2 is FQNNGV. This CDR3 is 11 amino acids long. The CDR3 nucleotides are TGTGCCAGCAGCGCCGAGCTAGGGTTCAACTTC. Translated, it gives CASSAELGFNF.

This chain links TRBV11-3 with TRBJ2-1; tentatively, D is TRBD1 or TRBD2 (5 bases each). Germline CDR1 reads SGHNT; CDR2 reads YENEEA. This CDR3 region has 14 residues. Trimming removed 1 base at V and 9 bases at J, with 13 bases between. CDR3 in DNA: TGTGCCAGCAGCTTAGGGGGGACGGGCTCTGAGCAGTTCTTC. This gives the protein CASSLGGTGSEQFF. Variable domain in full (rest from reference TRBV11-3 and TRBJ2-1): EAGVVQSPRYKIIEKKQPVAFWCNPISGHNTLYWYLQNLGQGPELLIRYENEEAVDDSQLPKDRFSAERLKGVDSTLKIQPAELGDSAVYLCASSLGGTGSEQFFGPGTRLTVL.

The chain carries TRBV27 and TRBJ2-1, with 11 positions matching TRBD2. Germline V gene data show CDR1 as MNHEY and CDR2 as SMNVEV (reference sequence). This CDR3 region has 18 residues. J gave up 5 bases and V 0 bases, and 9 bases lay outside the gene matches. CDR3 DNA: TGTGCCAGCAGTTTATCTCCCTTACTAGCGGGGGTACACAATGAGCAGTTCTTC. Translation: CASSLSPLLAGVHNEQFF.

The J gene is TRBJ2-1, the V gene TRBV4-2, with 12 positions matching TRBD2. The CDR3 runs to 16 residues. V lost 3 bases to trimming and J lost 6 bases; unmatched junction nucleotides: 6. Germline CDR1 is LGHNA and CDR2 is YNFKEQ. In DNA form, the CDR3 reads TGTGCCAGCAGCCAGAGACTAGCGGGAGATGTCAATGAGCAGTTCTTC. It specifies CASSQRLAGDVNEQFF.

The chain joins TRBV7-9 to TRBJ2-7; either TRBD1 or TRBD2 may supply D (5 bases each). Trimming removed 4 bases from V and 3 bases from J, with 10 bases in between. This CDR3 contains 13 residues. Germline assignment: CDR1 SEHNR and CDR2 FQNEAQ (reference sequence). CDR3 sequence: CASSSGTYYEQYF. As DNA, the CDR3 is TGTGCCAGCAGCTCAGGGACCTACTACGAGCAGTACTTC.

The V gene is TRBV5-4, the J gene TRBJ2-7; 7 nucleotides agree with TRBD1. Germline CDR1 reads SGHNT; CDR2 reads YYREEE (reference sequence). The ends lost 2 bases at V and 0 bases at J; junction bases unmatched: 2. The CDR3 contains 14 residues. CDR3 sequence reads: CASSLQGISYEQYF. CDR3 sequence (DNA): TGTGCCAGCAGCTTACAGGGGATCTCCTACGAGCAGTACTTC.

The chain has TRBV6-5 and TRBJ2-7; perhaps TRBD1 as D (5 bases). Germline V lookup: CDR1 MNHEY, CDR2 SVGAGI. This CDR3 is 15 amino acids long. The V end lost 0 bases, the J end lost 3 bases, and 12 bases lay between the germline ends. The CDR3 protein is CASSYSPQGGYEQYF. The CDR3 bases are TGTGCCAGCAGTTACTCCCCGCAGGGTGGCTACGAGCAGTACTTC.

The J gene is TRBJ2-3, the V gene TRBV11-3; D not certain. Germline V gene lookup returns CDR1 SGHNT and CDR2 YENEEA. The CDR3 is 12 amino acids. Deletions cut 2 bases from V and 2 bases from J, with 2 bases between. The CDR3 sequence is CASSLNTDTQYF. Written as DNA, the CDR3 is TGTGCCAGCAGCTTAAACACAGATACGCAGTATTTT. Combining the CDR3 with reference TRBV11-3 and TRBJ2-3 gives the whole variable domain EAGVVQSPRYKIIEKKQPVAFWCNPISGHNTLYWYLQNLGQGPELLIRYENEEAVDDSQLPKDRFSAERLKGVDSTLKIQPAELGDSAVYLCASSLNTDTQYFGPGTRLTVL.

This chain connects TRBV6-1 to TRBJ2-7, with D possibly being TRBD1 (6 bases). Germline CDR1 reads MNHNS; CDR2 reads SASEGT. Trimming removed 4 bases at V and 1 base at J, with 11 bases between. The CDR3 loop spans 14 amino acids. In DNA form, the CDR3 reads TGTGCCAGCAGTGGGACAGCCGAGTCCTACGAGCAGTACTTC. It translates to CASSGTAESYEQYF.

This chain uses TRBV7-2 with TRBJ1-1; D uncertain. The CDR3 is 15 residues long. The V and J ends lost 7 bases and 0 bases respectively, with 15 bases between them. Germline assignment: CDR1 SGHTA and CDR2 FQGNSA. CDR3 residues: CASTGRANLNTEAFF. The CDR3 region has the DNA TGTGCCAGCACCGGACGGGCGAATTTGAACACTGAAGCTTTCTTT.

V usage is TRBV18 and J usage is TRBJ2-7, with 8 bases lining up with TRBD1. The V gene end was trimmed by 6 bases and the J gene end by 5 bases; junction bases not matched to a gene: 12. This CDR3 spans 15 amino acids. Germline CDR1 reads KGHSH; CDR2 reads LQKENI. CDR3 region: CASSPTGASGHEQYF. The CDR3 DNA reads as TGTGCCAGCTCGCCGACAGGGGCCTCCGGACACGAGCAGTACTTC. Combining the CDR3 with reference TRBV18 and TRBJ2-7 gives the whole variable domain NAGVMQNPRHLVRRRGQEARLRCSPMKGHSHVYWYRQLPEEGLKFMVYLQKENIIDESGMPKERFSAEFPKEGPSILRIQQVVRGDSAAYFCASSPTGASGHEQYFGPGTRLTVT.

The J gene is TRBJ1-2, the V gene TRBV7-9; no firm D call. CDR1 SEHNR and CDR2 FQNEAQ come from the germline V gene (reference sequence). Trimming left V 3 bases short and J 4 bases short, with 15 bases between. The CDR3 contains 15 residues. The CDR3 loop reads CASSFPTTIAYGYTF. The DNA for the CDR3 is TGTGCCAGCAGCTTCCCCACAACCATAGCCTATGGCTACACCTTC.

The chain combines TRBV19 with TRBJ2-3; 12 positions match TRBD2. V lost 4 bases, J lost 5 bases, and 1 base stayed unmatched. CDR1 and CDR2 from the germline V gene are LNHDA and SQIVND (reference sequence). The CDR3 consists of 14 residues. CDR3 protein: CASSRGLAGDTQYF. The CDR3 region has the DNA TGTGCCAGTAGTAGGGGACTAGCGGGAGATACGCAGTATTTT. The full variable domain, its missing parts supplied by reference TRBV19 and TRBJ2-3, is DGGITQSPKYLFRKEGQNVTLSCEQNLNHDAMYWYRQDPGQGLRLIYYSQIVNDFQKGDIAEGYSVSREKKESFPLTVTSAQKNPTAFYLCASSRGLAGDTQYFGPGTRLTVL.

The chain links TRBV6-1 to TRBJ1-2, with D unclear. The CDR3 is 12 amino acids. The V end lost 6 bases, the J end lost 2 bases, and 7 bases lay between the germline ends. Looked up from germline, CDR1 is MNHNS and CDR2 is SASEGT. The DNA for the CDR3 is TGTGCCAGCAGGGTCGGAAACTATGGCTACACCTTC. It translates to CASRVGNYGYTF.

In its sample, this clone was seen a few times. V usage is TRBV29-1 and J usage is TRBJ2-3; 10 bases agree with TRBD1. J was trimmed by 0 bases and V by 4 bases; bases with no gene match: 4. In germline, CDR1 is SQVTM, CDR2 ANQGSEA. The CDR3 is 15 amino acids. CDR3 sequence: CSVGGTGESTDTQYF. CDR3 sequence (DNA): TGCAGCGTTGGCGGGACAGGGGAAAGCACAGATACGCAGTATTTT.

V gene TRBV5-1 combines with J gene TRBJ2-2; TRBD2 matches 9 bases. With 4 bases clipped from V and 3 bases from J, the junction kept 10 bases outside the gene matches. Germline V gene sequence: CDR1 SGHRS, CDR2 YFSETQ. This CDR3 is built from 17 residues. The CDR3 loop reads CASSLDSGSWDTGELFF. The CDR3 DNA reads as TGCGCCAGCAGCCTAGATAGCGGGAGCTGGGACACCGGGGAGCTGTTTTTT.

This clone was detected once. V usage is TRBV4-3 and J usage is TRBJ1-2; no reliable D call. The CDR3 length is 14 residues. V was clipped by 0 bases and J by 6 bases, with 11 bases between them. Germline CDR1 LGHNA, CDR2 YSLEER. In DNA, the CDR3 is TGCGCCAGCAGCCAAGACACGGTAACAGATGGCTACACCTTC. Translation: CASSQDTVTDGYTF.

This CDR3 reads CASSLWRDTQYF. The DNA for the CDR3 is TGTGCCAGCAGCTTGTGGAGGGATACGCAGTATTTT. This chain connects TRBV5-4 to TRBJ2-3; D possibly corresponds to TRBD2 (5 bases). Germline CDR1 and CDR2: SGHNT and YYREEE (reference sequence). The CDR3 is 12 residues long. The V gene lost 1 base and the J gene lost 6 bases, with 6 bases spanning the gap.

The J gene is TRBJ1-1, the V gene TRBV9; possible D gene TRBD1, 6 bases. This CDR3 spans 16 amino acids. Per germline, CDR1 SGDLS and CDR2 YYNGEE. With 0 bases removed from V and 0 bases from J, the gap between germline ends came to 12 bases. CDR3 in amino acids: CASSVDPGAVNTEAFF. The CDR3 nucleotides read TGTGCCAGCAGCGTAGACCCAGGGGCGGTGAACACTGAAGCTTTCTTT.

This clone was counted a single time. J is TRBJ2-7 and V is TRBV4-2, with 8 bases matching TRBD1. The V gene's germline CDR1 is LGHNA and CDR2 YNFKEQ. The CDR3 runs to 14 residues. Trimming cost V 5 bases and J 2 bases; bases outside gene matches: 5. For the CDR3, the DNA is TGTGCCAGCAGCTTCGGGGACAGGACCTACGAGCAGTACTTC. It codes for CASSFGDRTYEQYF.

This rearrangement joins TRBV2 to TRBJ1-1; D remains ambiguous. CDR3 length: 13 amino acids. The V and J ends lost 8 bases and 2 bases respectively, with 12 bases between them. Per the germline V gene, CDR1 is SNHLY and CDR2 is FYNNEI. The CDR3 is CASLPGPNTEAFF. The DNA of the CDR3 is TGTGCCAGCCTTCCGGGCCCTAACACTGAAGCTTTCTTT.

This clone was seen only a few times. Other DNA sequences within the sample encode an identical CDR3. The V gene is TRBV7-2, the J gene TRBJ2-1, with 10 bases aligning to TRBD1. Germline V gene data show CDR1 as SGHTA and CDR2 as FQGNSA. CDR3 size: 16 residues. V dropped 6 bases and J dropped 4; count of bases not matched to a gene: 9. The chain's CDR3 is CASSSAGTGAYNEQFF. CDR3 coding DNA: TGTGCCAGCAGTTCCGCCGGGACAGGGGCTTACAATGAGCAGTTCTTC.

This sequence joins TRBV5-1 and TRBJ1-2; D perhaps matches TRBD1 (5 bases). Trimming pared 3 bases from V and 7 bases from J, leaving 19 bases between. Germline V gives CDR1 SGHRS, CDR2 YFSETQ. This CDR3 has 15 residues. CDR3 bases: TGCGCCAGCAGCTCCCGGGACGGCTCGGGCTCTGGCTACACCTTC. Translation: CASSSRDGSGSGYTF.